A selection of T cell receptor beta chains follows, all from one sample in a study of shared clonotypes between healthy human individuals. Measured with immunoSEQ multiplex PCR; TCRdb has only the in-frame clones, and not every one. The profile shows some 2.1 million clones, 85% to 95% of them singletons. The source material was naive CD4+ T cells sorted from blood. All receptors derive from a young man in good health. The CDR3 runs from the conserved cysteine through the conserved F or W. Fields, in order: clone size, V gene, J gene, D gene, CDR3 DNA, CDR3 protein. The D gene is left open where the match is weak. Size is omitted from some rows. Given values are once, few, many or a class for expanded clones.

>.|TRBV28|TRBJ1-5|.
TGTGCCAGCAGCCTGGGACTGAGGCCCCAGCATTTT
CASSLGLRPQHF
>.|TRBV18|TRBJ2-3|.
TGTGCCAGCTCACCATCCGACAGTCCGGGGGGCACAGATACGCAGTATTTT
CASSPSDSPGGTDTQYF
>.|TRBV5-1|TRBJ2-1|.
TGCGCCAGCAGCTTGATAAATGAGCAGTTCTTC
CASSLINEQFF
>.|TRBV2|TRBJ1-2|.
TGTGCCAGCAACGGACAGTCCAACTATGGCTACACCTTC
CASNGQSNYGYTF
>.|TRBV5-4|TRBJ2-3|TRBD1
TGTGCCAGCAGCTTGGAGACAGGGCAAGATACGCAGTATTTT
CASSLETGQDTQYF
>.|TRBV19|TRBJ1-2|TRBD1
TGTGCCAGTAGTCCTCGGACAGGGTTTAACTATGGCTACACCTTC
CASSPRTGFNYGYTF
>once|TRBV6-1|TRBJ1-3|.
TGTGCCAGCAGTGAATCGACAGGCTCTGGAAACACCATATATTTT
CASSESTGSGNTIYF
>.|TRBV29-1|TRBJ1-1|TRBD1
TGCAGCGTAGCCGGGACAGTTAACACTGAAGCTTTCTTT
CSVAGTVNTEAFF
>.|TRBV4-3|TRBJ2-4|.
TGCGCCAGCAGCCAAGATAGTACAGGGAGTGACATTCAGTACTTC
CASSQDSTGSDIQYF
>.|TRBV25-1|TRBJ2-7|TRBD1
TGTGCCAGCAGTGAAAACAAAGGACAGGGGAGAAATTACGAGCAGTACTTC
CASSENKGQGRNYEQYF
>.|TRBV7-2|TRBJ1-2|TRBD1
TGTGCCAGCAGCCATGGCGGGACAGTCTATGGCTACACCTTC
CASSHGGTVYGYTF
>.|TRBV5-1|TRBJ1-2|.
TGCGCCAGCAGCTCCGGGCAGGGAGCAGCTAACTATGGCTACACCTTC
CASSSGQGAANYGYTF
>.|TRBV19|TRBJ2-3|TRBD2
TGTGCCAGTAGCATACTAGCGGGGGCCCCAGATACGCAGTATTTT
CASSILAGAPDTQYF
>.|TRBV18|TRBJ1-2|.
TGTGCCAGCTCACCGGGTTGGGCTAACTATGGCTACACCTTC
CASSPGWANYGYTF
>.|TRBV10-3|TRBJ2-3|.
TGTGCCATCAGTGATTGGCTAGCTAGCACAGATACGCAGTATTTT
CAISDWLASTDTQYF
>.|TRBV2|TRBJ2-5|TRBD1
TGTGCCAGCAGTGATGACCCTCAGGGGGCGATCCTTCGTCGGCGAGAGACCCAGTACTTC
CASSDDPQGAILRRRETQYF
>.|TRBV5-1|TRBJ1-6|.
TGCGCCAGCAGCCATTGGCGAGCCACCAATTCACCCCTCCACTTT
CASSHWRATNSPLHF
>.|TRBV5-4|TRBJ2-5|.
TGTGCCAGCAGCTTGGCCCGGGAGACCCAGTACTTC
CASSLARETQYF
>.|TRBV18|TRBJ1-2|TRBD1
TGTGCCAGCTCACCAGGGACAGGGATGGGTGGCTACACCTTC
CASSPGTGMGGYTF
>.|TRBV4-3|TRBJ1-4|TRBD1
TGCGCCAGCAGCCAAGAGGGACAGGAGAATGAAAAACTGTTTTTT
CASSQEGQENEKLFF
>.|TRBV6-5|TRBJ1-2|TRBD1
TGTGCCAGCAGGCCCGGACAGGGAGCTGGTTACACCTTC
CASRPGQGAGYTF
>.|TRBV28|TRBJ1-3|.
TGTGCCAGCAGTTTTTGGCAGGCGCTCTCTGGAAACACCATATATTTT
CASSFWQALSGNTIYF